The TCR beta chain under discussion was sequenced for a study of beta chain features in type 1 diabetes. Study as a whole: There was similarity between patients and healthy donors in age, gender and cell yields. Study-wide results and caveats: In every one of the four CD4+ subsets, TCRB CDR3s were moderately but significantly shorter in Type 1 diabetes patients. The naive, central memory and Treg TCRB repertoires looked more alike in patients than they did in healthy donors.

About this clone: The antigen is unknown.

CDR1 SQVTM and CDR2 ANQGSEA come from the germline V gene. V lost 2 bases, J lost 4 bases, and 6 bases lay in between. The CDR3 extends over 12 amino acids. In total, each donor contributed a single heparinised blood draw that averaged roughly 110 mL. Since all of the isolated RNA was reverse transcribed, expressed TCRB transcripts were what got sequenced. The protocol was immunoSEQ multiplex PCR, while the TCRdb copy is restricted to in-frame clones and leaves out a portion. The profile shows about 160,000 clones, roughly 65% of them singletons. V is TRBV29-1 and J is TRBJ1-3, with D unresolved. This TCR derives from a man aged 30-40 years with type 1 diabetes. Source material: naive CD4+ T cells from blood. The CDR3 DNA reads as TGCAGCGTTGAAACTGCCGGAAACACCATATATTTT. Translation: CSVETAGNTIYF.